The clone carrying this TCR beta chain was counted a few times. The antigen remains undetermined. PCR involved 60 Vbeta and 13 Jbeta primers. Only in-frame clones appear in the TCRdb table, and some are missing; sequencing was by immunoSEQ multiplex PCR. The data hold about 110,000 clones, with roughly four fifths observed a single time. The data were obtained in a study of cytomegalovirus exposure and HLA in healthy donors. Despite likely unrecorded immune exposures, the donors were nominally healthy at the time of sampling. The length of the CDR3 is 16 residues. Trimming removed 7 bases from V and 7 bases from J, with 26 bases in between. Per the germline V gene, CDR1 is MNHNY and CDR2 is SVGAGI (reference sequence). Study-wide points: The authors confirmed in vitro that a few CMV-associated chains were specific for CMV antigens. On later analysis, the bulk of CMV-associated TCR beta chains appeared to be HLA-restricted. With later analysis, a missense DCLRE1C variant became linked to TCR beta V- and J-gene trimming.

This TCR was sampled from a man aged 50 to 60 in good health and CMV-seronegative. Sequenced material: PBMCs. This chain connects TRBV6-6 to TRBJ2-7, with a tentative D call TRBD2 (6 bases). CDR3 protein: CASNLWGVGGPGEQYF. The CDR3 nucleotides are TGTGCCAGCAACCTCTGGGGGGTGGGCGGACCGGGAGAGCAGTACTTC.